Below, one T cell receptor beta chain is given with its context. Its antigen is not known. This sample stems from a study of cytomegalovirus exposure and HLA in healthy donors. Study-level findings and limits: Some V segments could not be told apart, so they were left out, TRBV6-2 and TRBV6-3 among them. It was in a later analysis that TCR association rates were seen to vary by HLA locus, highest for DRB1 and lowest for HLA-C. The dataset shows that most TCR sequences were rare, while some public TCRs occurred in many donors.

Healthy bone marrow donors made up the cohort. This PCR relied on a set of 60 Vbeta primers and 13 Jbeta primers. Using immunoSEQ multiplex PCR, the repertoire was profiled, and TCRdb retains in-frame clones only, with some absent. Here the sample spans some 180,000 clones, roughly 80% being singletons. The CDR3 sequence is 14 residues long. V dropped 3 bases and J dropped 6; count of bases not matched to a gene: 5. Germline lookup yields CDR1 LNHDA and CDR2 SQIVND (reference sequence). This sequence originates from a woman younger than 45 in good health and CMV-seronegative. Sequenced: PBMCs. The genes are TRBV19 and TRBJ1-5, with 7 positions matching TRBD1. CDR3 DNA: TGTGCCAGTAGTATCGACAGGGAGATTCAGCCCCAGCATTTT. This sequence encodes CASSIDREIQPQHF.